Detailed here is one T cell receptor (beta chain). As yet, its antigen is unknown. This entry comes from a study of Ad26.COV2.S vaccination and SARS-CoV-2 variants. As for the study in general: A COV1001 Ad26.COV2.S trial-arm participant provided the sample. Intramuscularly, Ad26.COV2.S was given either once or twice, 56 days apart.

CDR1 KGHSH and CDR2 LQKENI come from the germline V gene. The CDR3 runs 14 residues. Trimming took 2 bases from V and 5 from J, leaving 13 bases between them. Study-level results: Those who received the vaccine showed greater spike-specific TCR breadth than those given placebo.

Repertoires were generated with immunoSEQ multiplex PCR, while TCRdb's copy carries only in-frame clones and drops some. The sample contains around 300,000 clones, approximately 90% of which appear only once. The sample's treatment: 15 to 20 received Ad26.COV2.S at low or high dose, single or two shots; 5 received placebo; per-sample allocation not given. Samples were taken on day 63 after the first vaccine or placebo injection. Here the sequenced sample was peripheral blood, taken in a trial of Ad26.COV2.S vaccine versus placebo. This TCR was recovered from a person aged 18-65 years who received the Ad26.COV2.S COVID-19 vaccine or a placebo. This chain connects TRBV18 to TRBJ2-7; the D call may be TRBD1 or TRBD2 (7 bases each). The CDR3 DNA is TGTGCCAGCTCACCAATCAGGGGGGGCCACGAGCAGTACTTC. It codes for CASSPIRGGHEQYF.